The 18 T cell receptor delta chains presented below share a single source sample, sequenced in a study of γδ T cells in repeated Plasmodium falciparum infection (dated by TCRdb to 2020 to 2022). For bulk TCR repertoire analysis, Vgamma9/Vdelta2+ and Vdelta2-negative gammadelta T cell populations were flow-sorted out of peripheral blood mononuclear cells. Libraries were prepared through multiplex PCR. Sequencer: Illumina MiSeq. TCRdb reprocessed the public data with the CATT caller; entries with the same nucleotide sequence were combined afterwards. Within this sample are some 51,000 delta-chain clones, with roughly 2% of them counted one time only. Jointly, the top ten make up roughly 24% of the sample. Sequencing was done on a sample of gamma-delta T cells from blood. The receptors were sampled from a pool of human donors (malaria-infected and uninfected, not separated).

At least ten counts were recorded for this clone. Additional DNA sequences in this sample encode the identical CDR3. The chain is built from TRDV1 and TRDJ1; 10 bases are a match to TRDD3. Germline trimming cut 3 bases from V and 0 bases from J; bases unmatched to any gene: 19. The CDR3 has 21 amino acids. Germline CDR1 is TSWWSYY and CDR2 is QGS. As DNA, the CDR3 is TGTGCTCTTGGGGACCTTTCCTTTCCTCTACTGGGGGATCAGTACACCGATAAACTCATCTTT. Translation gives CALGDLSFPLLGDQYTDKLIF.

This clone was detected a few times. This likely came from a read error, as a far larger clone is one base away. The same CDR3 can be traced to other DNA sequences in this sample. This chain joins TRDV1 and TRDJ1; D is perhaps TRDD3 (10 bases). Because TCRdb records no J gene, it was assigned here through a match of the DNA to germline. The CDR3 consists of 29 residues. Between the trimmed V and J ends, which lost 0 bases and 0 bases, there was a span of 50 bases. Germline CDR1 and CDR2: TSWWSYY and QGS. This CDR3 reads CALGELHFPFLQFLRGIRTATGYTDKLIF. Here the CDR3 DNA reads TGTGCTCTTGGGGAACTCCACTTCCCCTTCCTACAGTTTCTGAGGGGGATACGCACAGCTACGGGGTACACCGATAAACTCATCTTT.

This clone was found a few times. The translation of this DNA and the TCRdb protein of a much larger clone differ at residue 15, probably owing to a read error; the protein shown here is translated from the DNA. The CDR3 region is CALGAFVPTPSWGAWYTDKLIF. The CDR3 DNA reads TGTGCTCTTGGGGCCTTCGTTCCTACACCGAGTTGGGGGGCCTGGTACACCGATAAACTCATCTTT. The rearrangement links TRDV1 to TRDJ1; D might be TRDD2 (7 bases). TCRdb offers no J gene call, so here the DNA was matched to germline to obtain one. V dropped 4 bases and J dropped 0 bases, with 33 bases sitting between them. The CDR3 sequence is 22 residues long. The V gene's germline CDR1 is TSWWSYY and CDR2 QGS.

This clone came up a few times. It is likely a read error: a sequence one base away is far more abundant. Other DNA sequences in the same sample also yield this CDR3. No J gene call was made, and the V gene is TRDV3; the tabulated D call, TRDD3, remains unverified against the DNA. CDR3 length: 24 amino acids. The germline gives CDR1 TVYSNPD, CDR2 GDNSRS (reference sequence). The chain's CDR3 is CASRNPLSYPTPYWGIFLTAQLFF. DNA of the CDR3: TGTGCCTCCAGAAACCCCCTTTCCTACCCCACCCCTTACTGGGGGATCTTTTTGACAGCACAGCTCTTCTTT.

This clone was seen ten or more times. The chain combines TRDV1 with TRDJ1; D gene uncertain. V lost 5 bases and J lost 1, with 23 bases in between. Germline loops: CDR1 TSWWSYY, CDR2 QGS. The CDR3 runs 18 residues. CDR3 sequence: CALGKARSPRHGTDKLIF. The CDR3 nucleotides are TGTGCTCTTGGGAAAGCACGTTCCCCGCGCCACGGCACCGATAAACTCATCTTT.

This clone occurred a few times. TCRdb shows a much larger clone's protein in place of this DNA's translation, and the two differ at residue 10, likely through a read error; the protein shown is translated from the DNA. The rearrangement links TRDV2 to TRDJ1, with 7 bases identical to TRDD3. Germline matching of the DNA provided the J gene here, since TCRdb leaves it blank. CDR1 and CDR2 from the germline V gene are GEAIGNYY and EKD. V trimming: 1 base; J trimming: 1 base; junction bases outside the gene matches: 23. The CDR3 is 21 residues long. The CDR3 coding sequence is TGTGCCTGTGACACGGTGTTTCTGGGGGGTACGCGGGATCCCGTCACCGATAAACTCATCTTT. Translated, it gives CACDTVFLGGTRDPVTDKLIF.

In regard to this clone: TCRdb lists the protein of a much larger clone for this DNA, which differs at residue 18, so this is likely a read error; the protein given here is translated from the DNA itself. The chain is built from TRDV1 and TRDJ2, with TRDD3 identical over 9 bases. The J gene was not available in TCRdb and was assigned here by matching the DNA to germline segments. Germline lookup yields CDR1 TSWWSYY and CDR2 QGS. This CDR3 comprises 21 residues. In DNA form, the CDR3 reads TGTGCTCTTGGGGAACCACAGTTTTTCACTGGGGGACGTTATCGGACAGCACTACTCTTCTTT. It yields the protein CALGEPQFFTGGRYRTALLFF.

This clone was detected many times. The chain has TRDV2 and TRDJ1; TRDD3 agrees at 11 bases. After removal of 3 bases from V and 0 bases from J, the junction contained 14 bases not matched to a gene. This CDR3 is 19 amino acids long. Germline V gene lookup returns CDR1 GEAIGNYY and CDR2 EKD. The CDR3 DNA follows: TGTGCCTGTGACCACATCAACCTGGGGGATACATTTAACACCGATAAACTCATCTTT. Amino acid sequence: CACDHINLGDTFNTDKLIF.

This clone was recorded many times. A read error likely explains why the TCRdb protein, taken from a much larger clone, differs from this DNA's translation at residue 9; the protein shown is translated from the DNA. The CDR3 loop is CACDQRLGTPGSIF. In DNA form, the CDR3 reads TGTGCCTGTGACCAAAGGCTGGGGACCCCAGGTTCCATCTTT. The J gene has no call, while the V gene is TRDV2. Germline V CDR1 and CDR2: GEAIGNYY, EKD. CDR3 length equals 14 residues.

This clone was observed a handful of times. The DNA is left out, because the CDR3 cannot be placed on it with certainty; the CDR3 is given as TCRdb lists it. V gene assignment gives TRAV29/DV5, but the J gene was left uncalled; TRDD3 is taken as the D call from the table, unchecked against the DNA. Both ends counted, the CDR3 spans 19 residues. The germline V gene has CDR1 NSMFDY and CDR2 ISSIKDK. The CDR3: CSVLLCTRGRWGYAGKLIF.

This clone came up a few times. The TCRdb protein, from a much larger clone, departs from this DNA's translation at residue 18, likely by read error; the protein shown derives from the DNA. CDR3 nucleotide sequence: TGTGCTCTTGGGTCTCCGTATAGTTCAGCCTTCCATAGGGGGATACGCTACATCGATAAACTCATCTTT. Its translation: CALGSPYSSAFHRGIRYIDKLIF. V gene TRDV1 combines with J gene TRDJ1; 10 bases are a match to TRDD3. TCRdb is silent on the J gene; assignment here came from matching the DNA to germline. The CDR3 has 23 residues. The junction had 31 bases not matched to a gene; V was cut back by 5 bases and J by 4 bases. Germline V gene data show CDR1 as TSWWSYY and CDR2 as QGS.

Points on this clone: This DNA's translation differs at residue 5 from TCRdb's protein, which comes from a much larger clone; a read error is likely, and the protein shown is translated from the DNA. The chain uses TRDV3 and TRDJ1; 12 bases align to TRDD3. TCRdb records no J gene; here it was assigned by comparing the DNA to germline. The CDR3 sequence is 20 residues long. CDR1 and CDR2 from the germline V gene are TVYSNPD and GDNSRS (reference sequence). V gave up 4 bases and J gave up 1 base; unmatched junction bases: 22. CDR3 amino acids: CASDPYQGAGGYEATDKLIF. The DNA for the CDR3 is TGTGCCTCCGATCCTTATCAGGGTGCTGGGGGATACGAGGCCACCGATAAACTCATCTTT.

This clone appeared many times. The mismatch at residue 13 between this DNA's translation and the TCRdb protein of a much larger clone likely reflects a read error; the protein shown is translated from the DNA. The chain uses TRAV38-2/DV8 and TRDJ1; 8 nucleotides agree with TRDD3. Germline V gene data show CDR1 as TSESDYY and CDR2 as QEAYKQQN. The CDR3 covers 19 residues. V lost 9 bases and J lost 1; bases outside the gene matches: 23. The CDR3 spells CAWTRFNRYWGLCTDKLIF. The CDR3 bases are TGTGCTTGGACCCGGTTTAATAGGTACTGGGGGTTGTGCACCGATAAACTCATCTTT.

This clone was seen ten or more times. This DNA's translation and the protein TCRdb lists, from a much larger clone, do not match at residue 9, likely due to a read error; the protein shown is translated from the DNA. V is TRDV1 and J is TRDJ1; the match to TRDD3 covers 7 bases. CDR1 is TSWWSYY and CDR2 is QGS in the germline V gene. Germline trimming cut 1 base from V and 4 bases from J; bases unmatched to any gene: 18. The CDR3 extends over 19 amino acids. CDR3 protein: CALGEHIYMRWGRVDKLIF. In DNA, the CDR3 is TGTGCTCTTGGGGAACACATCTACATGAGGTGGGGGAGAGTCGATAAACTCATCTTT.

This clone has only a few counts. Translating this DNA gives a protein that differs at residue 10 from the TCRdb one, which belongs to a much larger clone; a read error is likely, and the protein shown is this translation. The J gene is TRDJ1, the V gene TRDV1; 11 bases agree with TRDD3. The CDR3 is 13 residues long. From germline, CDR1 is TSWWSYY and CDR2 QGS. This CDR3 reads CSVAGGYTDNLIF. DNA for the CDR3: TGCTCGGTGGCTGGGGGATACACCGATAACCTCATCTTT.

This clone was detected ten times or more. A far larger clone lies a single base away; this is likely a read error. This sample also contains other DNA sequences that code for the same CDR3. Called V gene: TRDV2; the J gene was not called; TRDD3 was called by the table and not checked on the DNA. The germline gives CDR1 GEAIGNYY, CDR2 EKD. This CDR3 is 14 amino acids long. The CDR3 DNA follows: TGTGCCTGTGAGCCTATGGGGGAATTAGATAAGCTCATCTTT. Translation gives CACEPMGELDKLIF.

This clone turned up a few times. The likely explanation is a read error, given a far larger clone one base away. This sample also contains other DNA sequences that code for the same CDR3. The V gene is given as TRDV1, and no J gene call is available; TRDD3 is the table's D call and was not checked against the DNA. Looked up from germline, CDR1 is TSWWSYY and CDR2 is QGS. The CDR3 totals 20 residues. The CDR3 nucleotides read TGTGCTCTTGGGGACCTAAGTAGGGGGCGTTTATGGACTGGGGGTTGTAGGCTCATCTTT. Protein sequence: CALGDLSRGRLWTGGCRLIF.

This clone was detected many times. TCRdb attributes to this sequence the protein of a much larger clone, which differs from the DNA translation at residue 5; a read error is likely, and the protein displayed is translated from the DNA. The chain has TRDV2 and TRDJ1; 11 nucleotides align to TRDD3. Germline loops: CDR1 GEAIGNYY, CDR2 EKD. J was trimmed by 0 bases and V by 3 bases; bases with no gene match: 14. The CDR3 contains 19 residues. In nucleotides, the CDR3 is TGTGCCTGTGACTCCGTTTCTGGGGGATACTCCGGGTACACCGATAAACTCATCTTT. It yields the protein CACDSVSGGYSGYTDKLIF.